This T cell receptor (beta chain) was profiled in a study of type 1 and type 2 diabetes patients. Trimming stripped 8 bases from V and 6 bases from J, with 14 bases between. From germline, CDR1 is SNHLY and CDR2 FYNNEI. This CDR3 comprises 12 residues. Amplification started from genomic DNA. Amplification of the beta chain CDR3 used 30 forward and 13 reverse multiplex primers. Via MiXCR, TCRdb re-called the multiplex PCR reads, giving one row per CDR3 protein. The data show 250,000 to 300,000 distinct CDR3 sequences, roughly 48% seen once. The TCR comes from a man younger than 35 with type 2 diabetes. Sequenced: peripheral blood mononuclear cells (PBMCs). J is TRBJ2-7 and V is TRBV2, with D perhaps matching TRBD2 (6 bases). This CDR3 is CASDRRGTEQYF. For the CDR3, the DNA is TGTGCCAGCGACCGACGGGGGACCGAGCAGTACTTC. Complete variable domain (other parts from reference TRBV2 and TRBJ2-7): EPEVTQTPSHQVTQMGQEVILRCVPISNHLYFYWYRQILGQKVEFLVSFYNNEISEKSEIFDDQFSVERPDGSNFTLKIRSTKLEDSAMYFCASDRRGTEQYFGPGTRLTVT.